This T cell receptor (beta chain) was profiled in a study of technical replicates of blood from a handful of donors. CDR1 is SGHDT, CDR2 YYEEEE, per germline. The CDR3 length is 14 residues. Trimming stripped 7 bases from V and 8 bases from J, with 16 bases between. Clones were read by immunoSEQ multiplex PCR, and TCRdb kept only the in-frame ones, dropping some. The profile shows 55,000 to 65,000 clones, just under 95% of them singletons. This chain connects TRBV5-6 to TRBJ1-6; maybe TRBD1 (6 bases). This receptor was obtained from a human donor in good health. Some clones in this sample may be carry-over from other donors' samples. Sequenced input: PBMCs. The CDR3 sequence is CASGVVDRDSPLHF. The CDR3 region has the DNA TGTGCCAGCGGTGTAGTGGACAGAGATTCACCCCTCCACTTT.